These 28 T cell receptor beta chains originate from one sample sequenced in a study of post-analysis software for immune sequencing data. Study-level points and caveats: A few TRBV segments occurring more often in patients than controls included TRBV5-6, TRBV5-1 and TRBV20-1.

cDNA libraries of TCR beta carried unique molecular identifiers. One entry per CDR3 protein, called by TCRdb with MiXCR from the PCR reads. Of 800,000 to 950,000 distinct CDR3 sequences listed, approximately 53% are singletons. Antigens for these TCRs are unknown. Sequencing was carried out using blood. These receptors came from a girl aged 10 to 17 with multiple sclerosis.

This chain uses TRBV15 with TRBJ2-1; TRBD2 agrees at 8 bases. The CDR3 covers 16 residues. The germline gives CDR1 LNHNV, CDR2 YYDKDF (reference sequence). V shed 2 bases and J 6 bases; nucleotides not matched to a gene: 9. The CDR3 loop is CATSRKGSGRLNEQFF. CDR3 in DNA: TGTGCCACCAGCAGAAAAGGGAGCGGGAGACTCAATGAGCAGTTCTTC. Based on the CDR3 plus reference TRBV15 and TRBJ2-1, the full variable domain is DAMVIQNPRYQVTQFGKPVTLSCSQTLNHNVMYWYQQKSSQAPKLLFHYYDKDFNNEADTPDNFQSRRPNTSFCFLDIRSPGLGDTAMYLCATSRKGSGRLNEQFFGPGTRLTVL.

This clonotype came up once. The chain recombines TRBV27 with TRBJ2-5; tentatively, D is TRBD1 (5 bases). Trimming took off 3 bases at V and 4 bases at J, with 12 bases between the two ends. This CDR3 region has 14 residues. Germline assignment: CDR1 MNHEY and CDR2 SMNVEV (reference sequence). CDR3 coding DNA: TGTGCCAGCAGTTTCGCCAGGGCGCGAGAGACCCAGTACTTC. Translating gives CASSFARARETQYF.

The V and J genes are TRBV6-6 and TRBJ1-1; TRBD1 aligns across 8 bases. CDR1 is MNHNY, CDR2 SVGAGI, per germline (reference sequence). The CDR3 is 14 residues long. V was clipped by 0 bases and J by 5 bases; unmatched bases: 2. CDR3 sequence (DNA): TGTGCCAGCAGTTACTCGACAGGGGTTACTGAAGCTTTCTTT. Its protein product is CASSYSTGVTEAFF.

The chain couples TRBV2 to TRBJ2-7, with a possible D match to TRBD1 (6 bases). The CDR3 runs 13 residues. The germline CDR1 and CDR2 sequences are SNHLY and FYNNEI. CDR3 sequence: CAGAGDISYEQYF. Here the CDR3 DNA reads TGTGCTGGGGCAGGGGACATCTCCTACGAGCAGTACTTC.

The chain is built from TRBV10-3 and TRBJ2-7, with 10 bases that match TRBD2. CDR3 length: 14 residues. With 10 bases clipped from V and 1 base from J, the junction kept 7 bases outside the gene matches. Germline loops: CDR1 ENHRY, CDR2 SYGVKD. The CDR3 spells CATAGTSASYEQYF. The CDR3 nucleotides read TGTGCCACAGCCGGGACTAGCGCGTCCTACGAGCAGTACTTC.

This clonotype has ten or more counts. This chain joins TRBV7-2 and TRBJ2-7; D uncertain. Trimming took 3 bases from V and 0 from J, leaving 9 bases between them. The CDR3 spans 14 residues. CDR1 is SGHTA, CDR2 FQGNSA, per germline. The CDR3 nucleotides read TGTGCCAGCAGCTTGTCCAGGAGCTCCTACGAGCAGTACTTC. Translating gives CASSLSRSSYEQYF.

This clonotype occurred a few times. The chain couples TRBV6-5 to TRBJ2-4, with D perhaps TRBD1 (6 bases). Judging by the DNA end, TRBJ2-7 fits better; the J call may be wrong. CDR1 and CDR2 from the germline V gene are MNHEY and SVGAGI. The CDR3 extends over 14 amino acids. The DNA of the CDR3 is TGTGCCAGCAGACTTACAGGGACCGGCTACGAGCAGTACTTC. Residues: CASRLTGTGYEQYF.

This clonotype was observed a handful of times. This chain connects TRBV5-1 to TRBJ2-3; D is unresolved. The germline V gene has CDR1 SGHRS and CDR2 YFSETQ. With 0 bases removed from V and 0 bases from J, the gap between germline ends came to 5 bases. CDR3 size: 14 residues. The CDR3 loop reads CASSLVDSTDTQYF. The CDR3 region has the DNA TGCGCCAGCAGCTTGGTTGACAGCACAGATACGCAGTATTTT.

The chain has TRBV29-1 and TRBJ1-4; a weak D match, TRBD1 (6 bases). The CDR3 is 13 residues long. Deletions cut 5 bases from V and 7 bases from J, with 14 bases between. Germline CDR1 is SQVTM and CDR2 is ANQGSEA. For the CDR3, the DNA is TGCAGCGTTACCGGGACACAAGGTGAAAAACTGTTTTTT. This sequence encodes CSVTGTQGEKLFF.

The chain recombines TRBV5-1 with TRBJ2-7, with 8 bases fitting TRBD2. With 4 bases clipped from V and 2 bases from J, the junction kept 2 bases outside the gene matches. The CDR3 is 13 residues long. Per germline, CDR1 SGHRS and CDR2 YFSETQ. DNA for the CDR3: TGCGCCAGCAGCATGCGGGGGGCCTACGAGCAGTACTTC. Translated: CASSMRGAYEQYF. Full variable domain (rest looked up from reference TRBV5-1 and TRBJ2-7): KAGVTQTPRYLIKTRGQQVTLSCSPISGHRSVSWYQQTPGQGLQFLFEYFSETQRNKGNFPGRFSGRQFSNSRSEMNVSTLELGDSALYLCASSMRGAYEQYFGPGTRLTVT.

A few counts support this clonotype. This rearrangement joins TRBV29-1 to TRBJ2-6; unclear D gene. V lost 6 bases, J lost 6 bases, and 15 bases lay in between. The CDR3 extends over 14 amino acids. Germline V gene sequence: CDR1 SQVTM, CDR2 ANQGSEA. The CDR3, as DNA: TGCAGCGTGATATTGGGGTTGGCGGCCAACGTCCTGACTTTC. It translates to CSVILGLAANVLTF.

The chain uses TRBV7-9 and TRBJ2-7; TRBD2 aligns across 7 bases. The V gene's germline CDR1 is SEHNR and CDR2 FQNEAQ (reference sequence). J lost 2 bases, V lost 1 base, and 8 bases had no gene match. CDR3 length: 16 amino acids. Here the CDR3 reads CASSLDGGSNPYEQYF. The CDR3, as DNA: TGTGCCAGCAGCTTAGACGGCGGGAGCAACCCCTACGAGCAGTACTTC.

The V gene is TRBV4-1, the J gene TRBJ1-2, with 7 positions matching TRBD1. J was trimmed by 3 bases and V by 4 bases; bases with no gene match: 5. Looked up from germline, CDR1 is MGHRA and CDR2 is YSYEKL. The CDR3 extends over 14 amino acids. The CDR3 DNA reads TGCGCCAGCAGCCGTGGGACAGAAGACTATGGCTACACCTTC. Translating gives CASSRGTEDYGYTF.

In DNA, the CDR3 is TGCGCCAGCAGCCAAGGCCGGGACAGCCTCTACGAGCAGTACTTC. This encodes CASSQGRDSLYEQYF. V and J are TRBV4-1 and TRBJ2-7, with 7 bases matching TRBD1. Trimming took 1 base from V and 3 from J; bases not matched to a gene: 6. This CDR3 contains 15 residues. Germline V lookup: CDR1 MGHRA, CDR2 YSYEKL.

This chain links TRBV9 with TRBJ2-1; D may be TRBD1 (7 bases). The CDR3 contains 18 residues. Trimming pared 2 bases from V and 3 bases from J, leaving 21 bases between. Germline values: CDR1 SGDLS, CDR2 YYNGEE. The CDR3 loop reads CASSVAPQGGGVYNEQFF. CDR3 bases: TGTGCCAGCAGCGTGGCCCCCCAGGGGGGCGGGGTCTACAATGAGCAGTTCTTC.

The rearrangement uses TRBV29-1 and TRBJ1-2; D is uncertain. CDR1 and CDR2 (germline): SQVTM, ANQGSEA. V was cut by 4 bases and J by 4 bases, with 10 bases left in between. The CDR3 runs 12 residues. The CDR3 spells CSVVGSRYGYTF. The DNA of the CDR3 is TGCAGCGTTGTTGGAAGCCGCTATGGCTACACCTTC. Supplemented by reference TRBV29-1 and TRBJ1-2, the full variable domain reads SAVISQKPSRDICQRGTSLTIQCQVDSQVTMMFWYRQQPGQSLTLIATANQGSEATYESGFVIDKFPISRPNLTFSTLTVSNMSPEDSSIYLCSVVGSRYGYTFGSGTRLTVV.

This chain uses TRBV5-1 with TRBJ2-7; 12 nucleotides align to TRBD1. Looked up from germline, CDR1 is SGHRS and CDR2 is YFSETQ. After removal of 4 bases from V and 2 bases from J, the junction contained 19 bases not matched to a gene. The CDR3 has 20 residues. As DNA, the CDR3 is TGCGCCAGCAGCGGGTACGTCGTGGGACAGGGGGCGTCAGACCCCTACGAGCAGTACTTC. Protein: CASSGYVVGQGASDPYEQYF.

This clonotype showed up just a few times. The rearrangement uses TRBV4-1 and TRBJ2-2; D is unclear. The length of the CDR3 is 16 residues. V lost 1 base, J lost 1 base, and 10 bases lay in between. Germline values: CDR1 MGHRA, CDR2 YSYEKL. The CDR3 spells CASSQVGDGNTGELFF. The CDR3 nucleotides read TGCGCCAGCAGCCAAGTAGGAGACGGGAACACCGGGGAGCTGTTTTTT.

The table lists this clonotype with a few counts. The chain combines TRBV6-4 with TRBJ2-2, with a possible D match to TRBD2 (5 bases). Germline V gene data show CDR1 as MRHNA and CDR2 as SNTAGT. The V end was cut by 0 bases, the J end by 2 bases, with 13 bases between. CDR3 size: 17 residues. The CDR3 DNA sequence: TGTGCCAGCAGTGACTCATGGGGTAGCGCAAACACCGGGGAGCTGTTTTTT. This gives the protein CASSDSWGSANTGELFF.

The chain recombines TRBV20-1 with TRBJ2-1; D could derive from TRBD1 or TRBD2 (5 bases each). V dropped 6 bases and J dropped 10 bases, with 19 bases sitting between them. Germline-derived CDR1 and CDR2 are DFQATT and SNEGSKA (reference sequence). CDR3 length equals 13 residues. CDR3 region: CSAPGPFKHEQFF. CDR3 nucleotide sequence: TGCAGTGCGCCGGGACCTTTTAAGCACGAGCAGTTCTTC.

The chain carries TRBV7-6 and TRBJ2-4, with TRBD2 matching 7 bases. Germline CDR1 SGHVS, CDR2 FNYEAQ. CDR3 size: 17 residues. The trim removed 5 bases at V and 0 bases at J, leaving 10 bases unmatched. CDR3 region: CASSPQRGGGAKNIQYF. The CDR3 DNA reads as TGTGCCAGCAGCCCACAGAGGGGCGGGGGAGCCAAAAACATTCAGTACTTC.

The chain has TRBV20-1 and TRBJ2-5, with 9 bases identical to TRBD2. Germline V lookup: CDR1 DFQATT, CDR2 SNEGSKA (reference sequence). This CDR3 is 13 amino acids long. Unmatched junction bases numbered 1, after V lost 4 bases and J lost 1 base. In DNA, the CDR3 is TGCAGTGCTAAAGCGGGGGGCCAAGAGACCCAGTACTTC. Amino acid sequence: CSAKAGGQETQYF.

This chain joins TRBV5-1 and TRBJ2-1, with 10 bases identical to TRBD2. J was trimmed by 6 bases and V by 7 bases; bases with no gene match: 7. The CDR3 runs to 14 residues. CDR1 is SGHRS, CDR2 YFSETQ, per germline. CDR3 DNA: TGCGCCAGCGCTAGCGGGGGACTAGCCAATGAGCAGTTCTTC. Protein: CASASGGLANEQFF.

This clonotype was found once. The chain combines TRBV4-1 with TRBJ2-3, with 13 bases identical to TRBD2. CDR1 and CDR2 (germline): MGHRA, YSYEKL. This CDR3 spans 16 amino acids. V shed 3 bases, J shed 2 bases, and the junction held 2 bases outside the gene matches. The CDR3 protein is CASSQGLAGTTDTQYF. CDR3 in DNA: TGCGCCAGCAGCCAGGGACTAGCGGGGACCACAGATACGCAGTATTTT.

The chain links TRBV4-2 to TRBJ2-1, with D tentatively TRBD2 (6 bases). CDR1 LGHNA and CDR2 YNFKEQ come from the germline V gene. The CDR3 is 15 residues long. The V end lost 1 base, the J end lost 8 bases, and 15 bases lay between the germline ends. CDR3 sequence (DNA): TGTGCCAGCAGCCAAGGAGTTCCCGGGAGAGATGAGCAGTTCTTC. It codes for CASSQGVPGRDEQFF.

CDR3 nucleotide sequence: TGTGCCATCAGTGGGAGGGACGGCACAGATACGCAGTATTTT. Translating gives CAISGRDGTDTQYF. The V and J genes are TRBV10-3 and TRBJ2-3; D is perhaps TRBD2 (6 bases). This CDR3 region has 14 residues. Trimming took off 4 bases at V and 1 base at J, with 9 bases between the two ends. The V gene's germline CDR1 is ENHRY and CDR2 SYGVKD.

V is TRBV7-3 and J is TRBJ2-3; D is perhaps TRBD2 (5 bases). CDR1 is SGHTA and CDR2 is FQGTGA in the germline V gene. Trimming cost V 2 bases and J 4 bases, with 13 bases left between them. CDR3 size: 15 residues. Here the CDR3 reads CASSLDYQRADTQYF. The CDR3 nucleotides are TGTGCCAGCAGCTTAGACTATCAACGGGCAGATACGCAGTATTTT.

The CDR3 region is CASSQNLWGGETQYF. CDR3 coding DNA: TGTGCCAGCAGCCAAAATCTATGGGGGGGGGAGACCCAGTACTTC. The rearrangement uses TRBV4-2 and TRBJ2-5; 7 bases are shared with TRBD2. J was trimmed by 5 bases and V by 2 bases; bases with no gene match: 8. CDR3 size: 15 residues. Germline V gives CDR1 LGHNA, CDR2 YNFKEQ.